These T cell receptor beta chains were read from a single sample in a study of identical twins. TCRdb re-derived calls from the 5' RACE reads in MiXCR, one entry per CDR3 protein. The data show 450,000 or so distinct CDR3 sequences, around 20% seen once. Material: naive T cells sorted from blood. The receptors come from a man aged 50 to 59 in good health. Each CDR3 is given with its conserved first and last residue. Fields, in order: CDR3 DNA, CDR3 protein, D gene, CDR3 length, J gene, clone size, V gene. The D gene is left open where the match is weak. For some rows the clone size is stated as once, few or many, or as a class when expanded; others skip it.

CDR3nt: TGTGCCAGCAGTCCGTGGACAGGGCAAGGCAAAAACATTCAGTACTTC
CDR3aa: CASSPWTGQGKNIQYF
d_gene: TRBD1
len: 16
j_gene: TRBJ2-4
abundance: .
v_gene: TRBV12-3/TRBV12-4

CDR3nt: TGTGCCACCAGTGACGCAGGGGGCAACATTCAGTACTTC
CDR3aa: CATSDAGGNIQYF
d_gene: TRBD1
len: 13
j_gene: TRBJ2-4
abundance: few
v_gene: TRBV24-1

CDR3nt: TGTGCCACCAGTTCTAGGGCCGGTGAGCAGTTCTTC
CDR3aa: CATSSRAGEQFF
d_gene: .
len: 12
j_gene: TRBJ2-1
abundance: .
v_gene: TRBV15

CDR3nt: TGTGCCATCAGCGGGACAGGGGGAAACAATGAGCAGTTCTTC
CDR3aa: CAISGTGGNNEQFF
d_gene: TRBD1
len: 14
j_gene: TRBJ2-1
abundance: many
v_gene: TRBV10-3

CDR3nt: TGCAGTGCCCCGGCGGAGGGGATCGGCTACGAGCAGTACTTC
CDR3aa: CSAPAEGIGYEQYF
d_gene: .
len: 14
j_gene: TRBJ2-7
abundance: .
v_gene: TRBV20-1

CDR3nt: TGCGCCAGCAGCTTTCTGACTAGCGGGGGCAAATCCTACGAGCAGTACTTC
CDR3aa: CASSFLTSGGKSYEQYF
d_gene: TRBD2
len: 17
j_gene: TRBJ2-7
abundance: few
v_gene: TRBV5-1

CDR3nt: TGTGCCATCAACGAGGGGGCGAGAGATACGCAGTATTTT
CDR3aa: CAINEGARDTQYF
d_gene: TRBD1
len: 13
j_gene: TRBJ2-3
abundance: many
v_gene: TRBV10-3

CDR3nt: TGTGCCAGCAAGTCCTCGGAAAGGAATCAGCCCCAGCATTTT
CDR3aa: CASKSSERNQPQHF
d_gene: .
len: 14
j_gene: TRBJ1-5
abundance: many
v_gene: TRBV2

CDR3nt: TGTGCCAGCAGCTCAACAGGGGTTACCGGGGAGCTGTTTTTT
CDR3aa: CASSSTGVTGELFF
d_gene: TRBD1
len: 14
j_gene: TRBJ2-2
abundance: few
v_gene: TRBV7-8

CDR3nt: TGTGCCAGCAGCTCCCTCTCCGAGCAGTACTTC
CDR3aa: CASSSLSEQYF
d_gene: .
len: 11
j_gene: TRBJ2-7
abundance: .
v_gene: TRBV11-2

CDR3nt: TGTGCCAGCAGCTTCTTGCAGTCATCCTTTTACGAGCAGTACTTC
CDR3aa: CASSFLQSSFYEQYF
d_gene: .
len: 15
j_gene: TRBJ2-7
abundance: few
v_gene: TRBV5-5

CDR3nt: TGTGCCAGCAGTTACCGGACAGGGACCGATACGCAGTATTTT
CDR3aa: CASSYRTGTDTQYF
d_gene: TRBD1
len: 14
j_gene: TRBJ2-3
abundance: few
v_gene: TRBV6-2/TRBV6-3

CDR3nt: TGTGCCAGCAGTTACGATCCGGGACAACGGAGGACTGAAGCTTTCTTT
CDR3aa: CASSYDPGQRRTEAFF
d_gene: .
len: 16
j_gene: TRBJ1-1
abundance: few
v_gene: TRBV7-9

CDR3nt: TGTGCCAGCAGTTGGGGGGAATACGAGCAGTACTTC
CDR3aa: CASSWGEYEQYF
d_gene: .
len: 12
j_gene: TRBJ2-7
abundance: .
v_gene: TRBV25-1

CDR3nt: TGTGCCTGGAGCCTGGCACTAGAGCAGTTCTTC
CDR3aa: CAWSLALEQFF
d_gene: .
len: 11
j_gene: TRBJ2-1
abundance: once
v_gene: TRBV30

CDR3nt: TGTGCCAGCAGCTTAGCGGGACTAGTAGAGCCCTACGAGCAGTACTTC
CDR3aa: CASSLAGLVEPYEQYF
d_gene: TRBD2
len: 16
j_gene: TRBJ2-7
abundance: .
v_gene: TRBV7-8

CDR3nt: TGCGCCAGCAGGGGTCCGGGACAAAAGAACACTGAAGCTTTCTTT
CDR3aa: CASRGPGQKNTEAFF
d_gene: .
len: 15
j_gene: TRBJ1-1
abundance: many
v_gene: TRBV5-1

CDR3nt: TGTGCCAGCGCCCAGGCCCCAGGTCAGCCCCAGCATTTT
CDR3aa: CASAQAPGQPQHF
d_gene: .
len: 13
j_gene: TRBJ1-5
abundance: .
v_gene: TRBV18

CDR3nt: TGTGCCAGCAGTTTAGCTGGAACTAGCGGGGGGGCCGAGACCCAGTACTTC
CDR3aa: CASSLAGTSGGAETQYF
d_gene: TRBD2
len: 17
j_gene: TRBJ2-5
abundance: .
v_gene: TRBV12-3/TRBV12-4

CDR3nt: TGTGCCAGACAGGGGCGACACTCCTACGAGCAGTACTTC
CDR3aa: CARQGRHSYEQYF
d_gene: TRBD1
len: 13
j_gene: TRBJ2-7
abundance: many
v_gene: TRBV2

CDR3nt: TGTGCCACCAGCACCCGGGAGGTGCGGGGAGGATCCTACGAGCAGTACTTC
CDR3aa: CATSTREVRGGSYEQYF
d_gene: TRBD2
len: 17
j_gene: TRBJ2-7
abundance: .
v_gene: TRBV15

CDR3nt: TGTGCCAGCAGTTTATCGCCTAGCGGGGCAGATACGCAGTATTTT
CDR3aa: CASSLSPSGADTQYF
d_gene: TRBD2
len: 15
j_gene: TRBJ2-3
abundance: few
v_gene: TRBV27

CDR3nt: TGCAGTGCTAGAGATATGGCCCAAGGCTACGAGCAGTACTTC
CDR3aa: CSARDMAQGYEQYF
d_gene: .
len: 14
j_gene: TRBJ2-7
abundance: .
v_gene: TRBV20-1

CDR3nt: TGTGCCAGCAGCGTAGGTCAGGGCCCAGGGACTGAAGCTTTCTTT
CDR3aa: CASSVGQGPGTEAFF
d_gene: .
len: 15
j_gene: TRBJ1-1
abundance: .
v_gene: TRBV9

CDR3nt: TGCAGTGCAAGGAGACCGGGACTTAGCCTTGAGCAGTTCTTC
CDR3aa: CSARRPGLSLEQFF
d_gene: .
len: 14
j_gene: TRBJ2-1
abundance: many
v_gene: TRBV20-1

CDR3nt: TGTGCCATCAGTGAGTCTAGATCGGCAGGGGGCTCCTACGAGCAGTACTTC
CDR3aa: CAISESRSAGGSYEQYF
d_gene: TRBD1
len: 17
j_gene: TRBJ2-7
abundance: many
v_gene: TRBV10-3